This TCR beta chain was recovered during a study of blood T cell repertoires in COVID-19. For the study at large: Both acute and convalescent COVID-19 samples were obtained from the United States, Italy and Spain. Sources were T cells, B-cell-depleted T cells, or PBMCs; the material itself was cDNA or gDNA.

Germline CDR1 SGHRS, CDR2 YFSETQ. The CDR3 is 17 amino acids. Trimming stripped 3 bases from V and 2 bases from J, with 15 bases between. Per the study methods: Counts of nucleated cells, estimated from reference gene primer amplification, were obtained. The data were produced by immunoSEQ multiplex PCR, yet TCRdb's version contains in-frame clones alone and is incomplete. V, J and clone size are taken as reported in that table, and D and trimming were inferred from the DNA itself. Among about 42,000 clones listed, under 85% were seen once. In this sample, this clone turned up once. The chain links TRBV5-1 to TRBJ2-6, with D maybe TRBD1 (6 bases). Sample: peripheral blood. The receptor was isolated from a human donor in a cohort sampled during active COVID-19. The CDR3 nucleotides are TGCGCCAGCAGCTCCACCTACAGGGCCACTGGGGCCAACGTCCTGACTTTC. Translation gives CASSSTYRATGANVLTF.